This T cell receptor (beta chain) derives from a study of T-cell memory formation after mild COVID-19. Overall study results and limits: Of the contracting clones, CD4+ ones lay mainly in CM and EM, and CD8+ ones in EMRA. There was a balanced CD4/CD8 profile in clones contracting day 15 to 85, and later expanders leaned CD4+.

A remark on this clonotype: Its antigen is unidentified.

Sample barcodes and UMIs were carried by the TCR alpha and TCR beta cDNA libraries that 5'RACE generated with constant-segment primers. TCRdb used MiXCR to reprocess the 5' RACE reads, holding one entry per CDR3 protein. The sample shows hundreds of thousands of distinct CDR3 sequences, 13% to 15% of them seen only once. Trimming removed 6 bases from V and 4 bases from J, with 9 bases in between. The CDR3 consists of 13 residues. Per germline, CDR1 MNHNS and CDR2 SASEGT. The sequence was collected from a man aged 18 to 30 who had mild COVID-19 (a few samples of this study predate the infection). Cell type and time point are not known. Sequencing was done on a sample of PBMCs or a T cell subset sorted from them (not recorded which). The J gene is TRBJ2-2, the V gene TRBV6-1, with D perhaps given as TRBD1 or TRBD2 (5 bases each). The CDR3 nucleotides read TGTGCCAGCAGGCCGAGGGGCACCGGGGAGCTGTTTTTT. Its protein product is CASRPRGTGELFF.